The subject of this entry is one TCR beta chain. Combining a sample-barcoded 5' primer with a J-beta primer mix, a second PCR ran for roughly 7 to 11 cycles. TCRdb used MiXCR to reprocess the 5' RACE reads, holding one entry per CDR3 protein. This table holds about 1.5 million distinct CDR3 sequences, roughly two fifths found once. The length of the CDR3 is 14 residues. Trimming removed 6 bases at V and 1 base at J, with 12 bases between. Germline CDR1 reads DFQATT; CDR2 reads SNEGSKA (reference sequence). This record comes from a study of blood T cells in healthy people across ages. The receptor's source is a woman under 30 in good health. Input material: blood. The V and J genes are TRBV20-1 and TRBJ2-2; D is perhaps TRBD2 (6 bases). The CDR3 reads CSAAGTQNTGELFF. CDR3 in DNA: TGCAGTGCGGCCGGGACTCAGAACACCGGGGAGCTGTTTTTT.